This is a list of T cell receptor beta chains from one sample in a study of CD8+CD57+ T cells in acquired aplastic anemia. One entry per CDR3 protein results from TCRdb running MiXCR on the reads. The sample consists of about 190,000 distinct CDR3 sequences, around 59% of them appearing once. The sequenced sample was sorted CD4+, CD8+, or CD8+CD57+ T cells (not recorded which) from PBMCs. These TCRs come from a human donor in good health, serving as a control. The CDR3 runs from the conserved cysteine through the conserved F or W. A D gene is named only where the DNA matches it firmly. Clone size is stated in some rows and not others, as once, few, many or a class when expanded.

v_call	d_call	clone_size	j_call	cdr3_nt	cdr3_aa
TRBV29-1	.	.	TRBJ2-7	TGCAGTGCTAGAGATCCGGCGGGTAGCTCCTACGAGCAGTACTTC	CSARDPAGSSYEQYF
TRBV11-3	TRBD1	.	TRBJ2-7	TGTGCCAGCAGCTTCGGGACAGGGGACAGCGAGCAGTACTTC	CASSFGTGDSEQYF
TRBV9	TRBD2	.	TRBJ2-3	TGTGCCAGCAGCGCAGCTCAGCGGGGGGTACAAGATACGCAGTATTTT	CASSAAQRGVQDTQYF
TRBV24-1	TRBD2	.	TRBJ2-5	TGTGCCACCAGTGGCGGGACTAGCGGGGGAGAGACCCAGTACTTC	CATSGGTSGGETQYF
TRBV18	.	many	TRBJ1-6	TGTGCCAGCTCACCAGCGGCAGGACATAATTCACCCCTCCACTTT	CASSPAAGHNSPLHF
TRBV24-1	.	few	TRBJ1-1	TGTGCCACCAGTGATTTGATAGGGAGAGCTTTCTTT	CATSDLIGRAFF
TRBV7-9	TRBD2	.	TRBJ2-3	TGTGCCAGCAGCGGACTAGCGGGCCGCACAGATACGCAGTATTTT	CASSGLAGRTDTQYF
TRBV27	.	few	TRBJ1-6	TGTGCCAGCAGAGAACAAGCAAGGCATAATGGACAAAATAATTCACCCCTCCACTTT	CASREQARHNGQNNSPLHF
TRBV7-9	TRBD1	many	TRBJ2-1	TGTGCCAGCAGCAGCAGGGACAGGGGGATTTCGAATGAGCAGTTCTTC	CASSSRDRGISNEQFF
TRBV5-5	TRBD1	once	TRBJ1-5	TGTGCCAGCAGCTTGGTACAGGGGGGTCAGCCCCAGCATTTT	CASSLVQGGQPQHF
TRBV25-1	TRBD2	few	TRBJ2-1	TGTGCCAGCAGTGTAAGCGGGGGGGGAAATGAGCAGTTCTTC	CASSVSGGGNEQFF
TRBV7-3	.	.	TRBJ2-2	TGTGCCAGCAGCTTAGCGGGGACGCAGAACACCGGGGAGCTGTTTTTT	CASSLAGTQNTGELFF
TRBV10-3	TRBD1	.	TRBJ2-3	TGTGCCATCACTGTACCGGGACAGGGGTCGACAGATACGCAGTATTTT	CAITVPGQGSTDTQYF
TRBV19	TRBD2	.	TRBJ2-7	TGTGCCAGTAGTATCCTGGCTAGCGGGGGCGAGCAGTACTTC	CASSILASGGEQYF
TRBV7-8	TRBD2	many	TRBJ2-7	TGTGCCAGCAGCTCAGGCGGTCTGGCGCTAGCGGGGGACGAGCAGTACTTC	CASSSGGLALAGDEQYF
TRBV6-1	.	many	TRBJ2-3	TGTGCCAGCAGTGAACAACAGGGAGTCACAGATACGCAGTATTTT	CASSEQQGVTDTQYF
TRBV29-1	TRBD2	many	TRBJ2-3	TGCAGCGTTTCCCCGGGACTAGCGGGGGGATTCTCTAGCACAGATACGCAGTATTTT	CSVSPGLAGGFSSTDTQYF
TRBV25-1	.	once	TRBJ2-2	TGTGCCAGCAGTGACCCCCATGGAAGGAAGACAACCGGGGAGCTGTTTTTT	CASSDPHGRKTTGELFF
TRBV7-3	TRBD2	.	TRBJ2-2	TGTGCCAGCAGCTTACGACTAGCGGGGGGGCCTGGCGGGGAGCTGTTTTTT	CASSLRLAGGPGGELFF
TRBV10-3	TRBD1	many	TRBJ1-4	TGTGCCAGTACAGGGGGGCTGAGGGAAAAACTGTTTTTT	CASTGGLREKLFF
TRBV19	TRBD1	.	TRBJ1-2	TGTGCCAGTAGTATCGGACAGGGGGCGTCTCGCTACACCTTC	CASSIGQGASRYTF
TRBV6-5	.	.	TRBJ1-2	TGTGCCAGCAGGAAGGACAGCAGCGGCTATGGCTACACCTTC	CASRKDSSGYGYTF
TRBV29-1	.	many	TRBJ1-2	TGCAGCGTTGCAGGGGCTAACTATGGCTACACCTTC	CSVAGANYGYTF
TRBV30	TRBD2	few	TRBJ2-1	TGTGCCTGGAGTGCGGGGGGGGTCGCCAATGAGCAGTTCTTC	CAWSAGGVANEQFF
TRBV10-3	TRBD1	.	TRBJ1-5	TGTGCCATCAGTGCGGGGACAGGCAATCAGCCCCAGCATTTT	CAISAGTGNQPQHF
TRBV29-1	TRBD2	.	TRBJ2-5	TGCAGCGTTGAACGGGGGGGGAAGACCCAGTACTTC	CSVERGGKTQYF
TRBV5-1	TRBD2	.	TRBJ2-3	TGTGCCAGCAGCTTAACCGGGTTCACACTAGCGGACACAGATACGCAGTATTTT	CASSLTGFTLADTDTQYF
TRBV25-1	.	.	TRBJ2-7	TGTGCCAGCAGTGAATACGCCGGAACCTACGAGCAGTACTTC	CASSEYAGTYEQYF
TRBV10-2	TRBD1	.	TRBJ1-2	TGTGCCAGCAGGGGGCCGGGTCCCAATGGCTACACCTTC	CASRGPGPNGYTF
TRBV7-2	.	few	TRBJ2-5	TGTGCCAGCAGCTTAGGTGTAGGCCTGGAGACCCAGTACTTC	CASSLGVGLETQYF
TRBV6-1	.	many	TRBJ1-5	TGTGCCAGCTATAAGATGGGTAGCAATCAGCCCCAGCATTTT	CASYKMGSNQPQHF
TRBV6-1	.	few	TRBJ1-4	TGTGCCAGCTCCCAAAATGTGAAGGGGGCTAATGAAAAACTGTTTTTT	CASSQNVKGANEKLFF
TRBV5-6	TRBD1	many	TRBJ2-7	TGTGCCAGCAGCTCAGGGACAGGGATTCTATACGAGCAGTACTTC	CASSSGTGILYEQYF
TRBV7-6	.	.	TRBJ2-7	TGTGCCAGCAGCTTAATGACAGGTCTGGACGAGCAGTACTTC	CASSLMTGLDEQYF
TRBV10-2	.	.	TRBJ2-1	TGCGCCAGCAACGCCGGGACATCCTACAATGAGCAGTTCTTC	CASNAGTSYNEQFF
TRBV2	TRBD1	.	TRBJ1-2	TGTGCCAGCAGTTCCGGGACAGGAAGGGGGATGGGAATGCGCTACACCTTC	CASSSGTGRGMGMRYTF
TRBV25-1	TRBD1	.	TRBJ2-3	TGTGCCAGCAGCCCCCGAGGGGACAGGGTTATAGATACGCAGTATTTT	CASSPRGDRVIDTQYF
TRBV15	TRBD1	.	TRBJ2-7	TGTGCCACCAGCGGGACAGGTGGCTACGAGCAGTACTTC	CATSGTGGYEQYF
TRBV2	.	.	TRBJ1-2	TGTGCCAGCAGTGACGGGAACTCTGGTGGTTCTGGCTACACCTTC	CASSDGNSGGSGYTF
TRBV7-2	TRBD1	many	TRBJ2-7	TGTGCCAGCAGCTTCGCCGGGACAGGGAGCTACGAGCAGTACTTC	CASSFAGTGSYEQYF
TRBV28	TRBD1	many	TRBJ2-7	TGTGCCAGCACTAAGGGGGCAGCCTACGAGCAGTACTTC	CASTKGAAYEQYF
TRBV19	.	.	TRBJ2-6	.	CASSTVWGNQPQHFGDGTF